These 19 T cell receptor beta chains were all obtained from the same sample, sequenced in a study of technical replicates of blood from a few donors. Sequencing was performed with immunoSEQ multiplex PCR; in TCRdb, only in-frame clones are kept and a portion is missing. The sample has 55,000 to 80,000 clones; roughly 96% are singletons. Sequences were obtained from T cells isolated from PBMCs. Receptors were obtained from a human donor in good health.

This rearrangement joins TRBV6-1 to TRBJ1-3; D not resolved. V was trimmed by 8 bases and J by 0 bases, leaving 14 bases between them. This CDR3 contains 15 residues. CDR1 is MNHNS, CDR2 SASEGT, per germline. CDR3 coding DNA: TGTGCCAGCTCGGGTTGGGTACACTCTGGAAACACCATATATTTT. Translation: CASSGWVHSGNTIYF.

The chain couples TRBV6-5 to TRBJ2-7; possibly TRBD1 for D (6 bases). Germline V lookup: CDR1 MNHEY, CDR2 SVGAGI. The CDR3 runs to 14 residues. V lost 0 bases, J lost 3 bases, and 9 bases lay in between. Here the CDR3 DNA reads TGTGCCAGCAGTTACTCAGCAGGGGACTACGAGCAGTACTTC. It is translated as CASSYSAGDYEQYF.

The chain is built from TRBV5-8 and TRBJ1-4; the match to TRBD1 covers 8 bases. Per the germline V gene, CDR1 is SGHTS and CDR2 is YDEGEE. J lost 4 bases, V lost 4 bases, and 3 bases had no gene match. The CDR3 extends over 14 amino acids. The CDR3 protein is CASSRQGNNEKLFF. As DNA, the CDR3 is TGTGCCAGCAGCAGACAGGGGAATAATGAAAAACTGTTTTTT. Full variable domain (outside the CDR3, taken from reference TRBV5-8 and TRBJ1-4): EAGVTQSPTHLIKTRGQQATLRCSPISGHTSVYWYQQALGLGLQFLLWYDEGEERNRGNFPPRFSGRQFPNYSSELNVNALELEDSALYLCASSRQGNNEKLFFGSGTQLSVL.

The rearrangement links TRBV29-1 to TRBJ1-2; TRBD1 agrees at 7 bases. J gave up 3 bases and V 4 bases, and 11 bases lay outside the gene matches. The CDR3 sequence is 15 residues long. Germline V gene lookup returns CDR1 SQVTM and CDR2 ANQGSEA. The DNA of the CDR3 is TGCAGCGTTGTGGGCAGGGGGTCAACCGACTATGGCTACACCTTC. Translation: CSVVGRGSTDYGYTF.

The rearrangement links TRBV5-8 to TRBJ1-2; 9 bases match TRBD1. The V gene end was trimmed by 1 base and the J gene end by 6 bases; junction bases not matched to a gene: 1. This CDR3 has 13 amino acids. Germline assignment: CDR1 SGHTS and CDR2 YDEGEE. CDR3 sequence reads: CASSLRQGDGYTF. The CDR3 DNA is TGTGCCAGCAGCTTGAGACAGGGGGATGGCTACACCTTC. Supplemented by reference TRBV5-8 and TRBJ1-2, the full variable domain reads EAGVTQSPTHLIKTRGQQATLRCSPISGHTSVYWYQQALGLGLQFLLWYDEGEERNRGNFPPRFSGRQFPNYSSELNVNALELEDSALYLCASSLRQGDGYTFGSGTRLTVV.

The CDR3 coding sequence is TGTGCCAGTGTCCAGCCCGGGGAGGGCTACACCTTC. This gives the protein CASVQPGEGYTF. V and J are TRBV11-2 and TRBJ1-2; D is uncertain. CDR3 length: 12 amino acids. The V end was cut by 9 bases, the J end by 8 bases, with 16 bases between. The V gene's germline CDR1 is SGHAT and CDR2 FQNNGV.

The V call is TRBV30, the J call TRBJ2-7, with TRBD1 identical over 7 bases. The CDR3 consists of 13 residues. Germline V gives CDR1 GTSNPN, CDR2 SVGIG (reference sequence). J lost 0 bases, V lost 4 bases, and 3 bases had no gene match. CDR3 amino acids: CAWKDRASYEQYF. DNA of the CDR3: TGTGCCTGGAAAGACAGGGCCTCCTACGAGCAGTACTTC.

In the case of this clone: At one end, the junction sequence differs from germline, possibly due to a read error. The rearrangement uses TRBV7-7 and TRBJ2-2, with TRBD1 as a possible D gene (5 bases). Germline V gene lookup returns CDR1 SSHAT and CDR2 FNYEAQ (reference sequence). The CDR3 is 16 amino acids. The CDR3 DNA is TGTGCTAGCAGCTTAGTTTCAGGGTCGGACACCGGGGAGCTGTTTTTT. Translation gives CASSLVSGSDTGELFF.

The chain recombines TRBV25-1 with TRBJ2-2; TRBD1 matches 8 bases. With 10 bases clipped from V and 1 base from J, the junction kept 2 bases outside the gene matches. Germline V lookup: CDR1 MGHDK, CDR2 SYGVNS. The CDR3 contains 13 residues. The CDR3 loop is CATGQGNTGELFF. The CDR3 bases are TGTGCCACCGGACAGGGGAACACCGGGGAGCTGTTTTTT.

CDR3 region: CASSAKRGGLSYNEQFF. CDR3 bases: TGTGCCAGCAGCGCTAAGAGGGGGGGCTTGTCCTACAATGAGCAGTTCTTC. This chain joins TRBV21-1 and TRBJ2-1; the table's D gene call, TRBD2, was not cross checked with the DNA. TRBV21-1 is recorded as a pseudogene. The CDR3 extends over 17 amino acids.

This clone was counted a single time. CDR3 nucleotides: TGTGCCAGCAGTTACACAGAGACAGGGCCTGAAAAACTGTTTTTT. Protein: CASSYTETGPEKLFF. The J gene is TRBJ1-4, the V gene TRBV6-5, with 7 positions matching TRBD1. This CDR3 contains 15 residues. Germline V lookup: CDR1 MNHEY, CDR2 SVGAGI. J gave up 7 bases and V 2 bases, and 7 bases lay outside the gene matches.

The chain uses TRBV5-4 and TRBJ1-3; possible D gene TRBD1, 5 bases. Trimming shortened V by 4 bases and J by 1 base, and 9 bases separated the two germline ends. Germline CDR1 reads SGHNT; CDR2 reads YYREEE (reference sequence). The CDR3 sequence is 14 residues long. The CDR3 is CASSLDSSGNTIYF. The CDR3 bases are TGTGCCAGCAGCCTAGACAGTTCTGGAAACACCATATATTTT.

The CDR3 loop reads CASSLTPPGGSSYEQYF. CDR3 DNA sequence: TGTGCCAGCAGTTTAACTCCGCCAGGGGGTTCATCCTACGAGCAGTACTTC. The chain recombines TRBV27 with TRBJ2-7, with 7 bases aligning to TRBD1. CDR1 is MNHEY, CDR2 SMNVEV, per germline (reference sequence). The CDR3 is made up of 17 amino acids. Germline trimming cut 2 bases from V and 1 base from J; bases unmatched to any gene: 11.

V usage is TRBV12-5 and J usage is TRBJ2-5; 9 nucleotides line up with TRBD1. This CDR3 region has 18 residues. V dropped 1 base and J dropped 4; count of bases not matched to a gene: 13. Per the germline V gene, CDR1 is LGHNT and CDR2 is FRNRAP. CDR3 DNA sequence: TGTGCTAGTGGTTTGGCCCGGACAGGGGACCCTGAGATAGAGACCCAGTACTTC. Translated, it gives CASGLARTGDPEIETQYF.

The chain couples TRBV19 to TRBJ2-7, with D perhaps matching TRBD2 (6 bases). The V and J ends lost 8 bases and 7 bases respectively, with 24 bases between them. The CDR3 consists of 15 residues. Germline V gives CDR1 LNHDA, CDR2 SQIVND (reference sequence). Written as DNA, the CDR3 is TGTGCCAGTCGAGGCCCTTCCGGGGGAGGATGGGAGCAGTACTTC. Amino acids: CASRGPSGGGWEQYF.

The V gene is TRBV7-9, the J gene TRBJ2-3, with 8 nucleotides matching TRBD2. The CDR3 contains 15 residues. J lost 4 bases, V lost 1 base, and 4 bases had no gene match. Looked up from germline, CDR1 is SEHNR and CDR2 is FQNEAQ (reference sequence). The DNA of the CDR3 is TGTGCCAGCAGCTTAGGGGTTAGCGGGGCAGATACGCAGTATTTT. Amino acid sequence: CASSLGVSGADTQYF. The full variable domain, with the rest looked up from reference TRBV7-9 and TRBJ2-3, is DTGVSQNPRHKITKRGQNVTFRCDPISEHNRLYWYRQTLGQGPEFLTYFQNEAQLEKSRLLSDRFSAERPKGSFSTLEIQRTEQGDSAMYLCASSLGVSGADTQYFGPGTRLTVL.

The chain combines TRBV30 with TRBJ2-7; a weak D match, TRBD2 (6 bases). This CDR3 has 14 residues. Germline V CDR1 and CDR2: GTSNPN, SVGIG (reference sequence). V shed 2 bases and J shed 6 bases, with 17 bases lying between them. The CDR3 reads CAWSPSGGLLEQYF. CDR3 nucleotide sequence: TGTGCCTGGAGTCCCTCTGGAGGGTTGCTCGAGCAGTACTTC. The full variable domain, in which reference TRBV30 and TRBJ2-7 provide the parts outside the CDR3, is SQTIHQWPATLVQPVGSPLSLECTVEGTSNPNLYWYRQAAGRGLQLLFYSVGIGQISSEVPQNLSASRPQDRQFILSSKKLLLSDSGFYLCAWSPSGGLLEQYFGPGTRLTVT.

The rearrangement joins TRBV30 to TRBJ1-1; 10 bases are shared with TRBD1. The germline V gene has CDR1 GTSNPN and CDR2 SVGIG (reference sequence). The CDR3 totals 14 residues. Trimming cost V 8 bases and J 7 bases; bases outside gene matches: 13. The CDR3 DNA sequence: TGTGCCGCCCGGGACAGGGGAGGTTTTGTTGAAGCTTTCTTT. The encoded protein is CAARDRGGFVEAFF.

The chain joins TRBV28 to TRBJ2-2, with D unresolved. The germline V gene has CDR1 MDHEN and CDR2 SYDVKM. The CDR3 is made up of 15 amino acids. V lost 3 bases and J 2 bases, leaving 10 bases between the germline ends. CDR3 sequence (DNA): TGTGCCAGCAGTTTTTGGGCCGTCAACACCGGGGAGCTGTTTTTT. This gives the protein CASSFWAVNTGELFF.